The clone carrying this T cell receptor (beta chain) was picked up a small number of times. The antigen is unknown. These data belong to a study of T-cell reconstitution after alpha-beta-depleted transplantation in children. Study results and caveats: At around two months after transplant, the alpha-beta T cells were reportedly derived from several hundred expanded clones that came from non-depleted graft cells. Some patients' high day-60 TCRbeta diversity was traced to surviving recipient T cells and thymic progenitors. Newly generated T cells supplied most T-cell counts and diversity one year post-transplant.

Library preparation (for TCRbeta) was performed with unique molecular identifiers. TCRdb passed the PCR reads through MiXCR, listing each CDR3 protein once. The sample records about 590,000 distinct CDR3 sequences, 13% being singletons. V was pared by 7 bases and J by 0 bases, with 13 bases between. The CDR3 spans 15 residues. The germline V gene encodes CDR1 MDHEN and CDR2 SYDVKM. The TCR sequence derives from a male patient between 10 and 17 years old who had a stem cell transplant for acute myeloid leukemia, so the T cells may come from the graft donor. Sequences were derived from PBMCs, mostly from graft donor cells, sampled 360 days after TCRalphabeta/CD19-depleted stem cell transplant. The V call is TRBV28, the J call TRBJ2-4; weak D call: TRBD1 (6 bases). The CDR3 DNA reads as TGTGCCAGCACCCGGGACACCAGAGCCAAAAACATTCAGTACTTC. It yields the protein CASTRDTRAKNIQYF.